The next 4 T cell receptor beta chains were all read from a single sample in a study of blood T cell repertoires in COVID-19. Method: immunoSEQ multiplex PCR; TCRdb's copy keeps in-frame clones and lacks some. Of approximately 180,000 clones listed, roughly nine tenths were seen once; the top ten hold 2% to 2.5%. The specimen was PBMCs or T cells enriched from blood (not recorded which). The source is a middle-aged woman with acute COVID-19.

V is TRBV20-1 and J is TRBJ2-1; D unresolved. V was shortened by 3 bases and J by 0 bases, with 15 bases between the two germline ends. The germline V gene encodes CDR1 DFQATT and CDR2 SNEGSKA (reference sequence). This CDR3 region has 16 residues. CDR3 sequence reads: CSASVLVPSSYNEQFF. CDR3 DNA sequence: TGCAGTGCTAGTGTTTTGGTGCCCAGCTCCTACAATGAGCAGTTCTTC.

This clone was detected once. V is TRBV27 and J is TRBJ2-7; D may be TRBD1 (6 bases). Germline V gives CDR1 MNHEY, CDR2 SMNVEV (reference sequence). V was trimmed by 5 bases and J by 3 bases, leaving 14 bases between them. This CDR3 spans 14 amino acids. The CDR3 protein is CASSPRQAFYEQYF. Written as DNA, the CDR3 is TGTGCCAGCAGTCCGAGACAGGCTTTCTACGAGCAGTACTTC.

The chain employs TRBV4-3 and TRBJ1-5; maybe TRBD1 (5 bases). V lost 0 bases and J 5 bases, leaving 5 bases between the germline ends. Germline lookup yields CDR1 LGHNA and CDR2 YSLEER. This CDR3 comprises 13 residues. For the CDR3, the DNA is TGCGCCAGCAGCCAAGACAGGGATCAGCCCCAGCATTTT. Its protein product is CASSQDRDQPQHF.

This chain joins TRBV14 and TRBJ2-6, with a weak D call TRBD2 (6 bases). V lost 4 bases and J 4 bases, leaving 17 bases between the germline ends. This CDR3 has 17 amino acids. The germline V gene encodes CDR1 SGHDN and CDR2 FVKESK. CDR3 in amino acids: CASSPGTGISGANVLTF. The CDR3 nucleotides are TGTGCCAGCAGCCCCGGGACTGGCATATCGGGGGCCAACGTCCTGACTTTC.